This T cell receptor (beta chain) was retrieved from a study of CD8+CD57+ T cells in acquired aplastic anemia. Flow cytometry had shown expanded CD8+CD57+ cells in the patients chosen for sequencing. Genomic DNA acted as the template from which TCR beta VDJ combination and CDR3 sequence profiling were carried out. Each CDR3 protein is one row after TCRdb ran MiXCR on the reads. The data hold about 180,000 distinct CDR3 sequences, with 45% to 60% observed a single time. Per germline, CDR1 LNHNV and CDR2 YYDKDF (reference sequence). Trimming removed 10 bases from V and 3 bases from J, with 13 bases in between. The CDR3 extends over 12 amino acids.

The chain joins TRBV15 to TRBJ2-7, with no clear D. The sequenced material came from sorted CD4+, CD8+, or CD8+CD57+ T cells (not recorded which) from PBMCs. The clonotype comes from a human donor with aplastic anemia. The DNA of the CDR3 is TGTGCCAGCGGACCTGGCCTCTACGAGCAGTACTTC. As protein: CASGPGLYEQYF.